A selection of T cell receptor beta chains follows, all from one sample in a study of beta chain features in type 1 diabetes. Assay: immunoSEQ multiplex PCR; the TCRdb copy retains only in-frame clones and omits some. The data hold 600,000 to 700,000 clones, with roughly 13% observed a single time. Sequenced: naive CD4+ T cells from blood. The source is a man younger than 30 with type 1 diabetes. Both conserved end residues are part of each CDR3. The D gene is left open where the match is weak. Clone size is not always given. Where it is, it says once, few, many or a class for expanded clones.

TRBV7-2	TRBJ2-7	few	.	TGTGCCAGCAGCTTAGCTGGGGGCTCCTACGAGCAGTACTTC	CASSLAGGSYEQYF
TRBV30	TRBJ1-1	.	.	TGTGCCTGGAGTGTATCGGAGGGGGCTTTCTTT	CAWSVSEGAFF
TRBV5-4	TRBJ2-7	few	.	TGTGCCAGCAGCTTGATACAGGCCCAACGGCAGTACTTC	CASSLIQAQRQYF
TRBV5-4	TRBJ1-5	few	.	TGTGCCAGCAGCTTGGCGGGGCCGGGCAATCAGCCCCAGCATTTT	CASSLAGPGNQPQHF
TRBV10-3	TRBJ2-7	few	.	TGTGCCATCAGTGAGCAGGGTCTTAGCTCCTACGAGCAGTACTTC	CAISEQGLSSYEQYF
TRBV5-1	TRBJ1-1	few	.	TGCGCCAGCAGCTTGGAGCGGGTAAACACTGAAGCTTTCTTT	CASSLERVNTEAFF
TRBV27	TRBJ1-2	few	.	TGTGCCAGCAGTTCTTGGGGGGCAGAGAACTATGGCTACACCTTC	CASSSWGAENYGYTF
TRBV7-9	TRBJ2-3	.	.	TGTGCCAGCAGCTTCTCTGGGGGCCGAAGAGATACGCAGTATTTT	CASSFSGGRRDTQYF
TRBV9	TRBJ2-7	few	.	TGTGCCAGCAGCGTAGGAGGACGGGGAAATGACGAGCAGTACTTC	CASSVGGRGNDEQYF
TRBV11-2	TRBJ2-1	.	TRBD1	TGTGCCAGCAGTCAGGGACAGCTAAATGAGCAGTTCTTC	CASSQGQLNEQFF
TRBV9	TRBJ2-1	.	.	TGTGCCAGCAGCGTAGGATATAGGGATGAGCAGTTCTTC	CASSVGYRDEQFF
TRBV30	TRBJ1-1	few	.	TGTGCCTGGAAGGCCCTAGGGAACACTGAAGCTTTCTTT	CAWKALGNTEAFF
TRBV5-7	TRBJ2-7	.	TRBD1	TGTGCCAGCAGCCCCTGGGACAGAGGGTACGAGCAGTACTTC	CASSPWDRGYEQYF
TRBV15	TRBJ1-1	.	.	TGTGCCACCAGCTCGGCGGGCGGGGAAGCTTTCTTT	CATSSAGGEAFF
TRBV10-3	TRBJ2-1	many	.	TGTGCCGCCTCCTCCTACAATGAGCAGTTCTTC	CAASSYNEQFF
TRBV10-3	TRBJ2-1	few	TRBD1	TGTGCCATCAGTCAGGGGACAGGGGCCGAGTTCTTC	CAISQGTGAEFF
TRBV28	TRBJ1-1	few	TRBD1	TGTGCCAGCAGTTCTCCGGGACAGACGAACACTGAAGCTTTCTTT	CASSSPGQTNTEAFF
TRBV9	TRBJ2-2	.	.	TGTGCCAGCGGCGGGCGGCTAGCAGTCACCGGGGAGCTGTTTTTT	CASGGRLAVTGELFF
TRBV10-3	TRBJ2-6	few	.	TGTGCCATCAGTCAGACCACAGGGTCTGGGGCCAACGTCCTGACTTTC	CAISQTTGSGANVLTF
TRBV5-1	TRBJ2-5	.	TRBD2	TGCGCCAGCAGCCCCCCCGGGACTAGGTCGGAGACCCAGTACTTC	CASSPPGTRSETQYF
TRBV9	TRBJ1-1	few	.	TGTGCCAGCAGCACCTCGGGTGGGGGGAACACTGAAGCTTTCTTT	CASSTSGGGNTEAFF
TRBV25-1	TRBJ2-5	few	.	TGTGCCAGCAGTGGCACCGAGAGGCTGGAGACCCAGTACTTC	CASSGTERLETQYF
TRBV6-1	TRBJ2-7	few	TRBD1	TGTGCCAGCAGCCGGGACAGCACCTACGAGCAGTACTTC	CASSRDSTYEQYF
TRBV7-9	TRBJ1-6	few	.	TGTGCCAGCAGCTCACTAGGTCGACGTTCACCCCTCCACTTT	CASSSLGRRSPLHF
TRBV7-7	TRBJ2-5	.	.	TGTGCTAGCAGCCGAGGGGGAGAGACCCAGTACTTC	CASSRGGETQYF
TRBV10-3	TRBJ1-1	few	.	TGTGCCATTCGCCGCAGGGAGGACACTGAAGCTTTCTTT	CAIRRREDTEAFF
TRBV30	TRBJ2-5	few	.	TGTGCCTGGGCCCCGAGTGGCGAAGAGACCCAGTACTTC	CAWAPSGEETQYF
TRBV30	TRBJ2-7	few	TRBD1	TGTGCCTGGAGTGGGGGACAGGCCTACGAGCAGTACTTC	CAWSGGQAYEQYF
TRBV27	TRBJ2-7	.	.	TGTGCCAGCGCCAGAGGGCAGCCCTCCTACGAGCAGTACTTC	CASARGQPSYEQYF
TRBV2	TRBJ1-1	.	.	TGTGCCAGCAGTGAGTTAGGGTGGAAGAACACTGAAGCTTTCTTT	CASSELGWKNTEAFF
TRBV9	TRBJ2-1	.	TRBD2	TGTGCCAGCAGCGATCCTAGCGGGATCGATGAGCAGTTCTTC	CASSDPSGIDEQFF
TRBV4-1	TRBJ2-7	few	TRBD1	TGCGCCAGCAGTAAAGACAGGGGCTACGAGCAGTACTTC	CASSKDRGYEQYF
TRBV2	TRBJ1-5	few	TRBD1	TGTGCCAGCACTTTCTCAGGACAGGGGCAGTTCCAGCATTTT	CASTFSGQGQFQHF
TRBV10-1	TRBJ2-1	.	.	TGCGCCAGCAGTGGAGCGGGGACAGCAGAGCAGTTCTTC	CASSGAGTAEQFF
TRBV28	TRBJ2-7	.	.	TGTGCCAGCGGAGGACCGGCCGGCGCCTACGAGCAGTACTTC	CASGGPAGAYEQYF